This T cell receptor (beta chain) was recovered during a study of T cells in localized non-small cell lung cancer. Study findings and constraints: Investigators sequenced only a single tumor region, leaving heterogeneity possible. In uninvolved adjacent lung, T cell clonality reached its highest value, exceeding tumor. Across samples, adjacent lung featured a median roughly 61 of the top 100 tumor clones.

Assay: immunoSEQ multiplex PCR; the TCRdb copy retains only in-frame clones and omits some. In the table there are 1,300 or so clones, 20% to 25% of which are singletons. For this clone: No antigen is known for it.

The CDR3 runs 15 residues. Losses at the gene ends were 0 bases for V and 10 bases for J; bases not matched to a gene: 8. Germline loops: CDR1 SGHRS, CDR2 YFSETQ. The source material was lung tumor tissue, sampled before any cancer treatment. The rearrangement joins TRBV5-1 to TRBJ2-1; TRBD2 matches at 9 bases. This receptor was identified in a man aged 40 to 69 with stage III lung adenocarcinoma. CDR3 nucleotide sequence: TGCGCCAGCAGCTTGGTGCGGGAGGGGAGTAGGGAGCAGTTCTTC. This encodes CASSLVREGSREQFF.